A selection of T cell receptor beta chains follows, all from one sample in a study of cytomegalovirus exposure and HLA in healthy donors. The method was immunoSEQ multiplex PCR; TCRdb's version includes in-frame clones alone and lacks a portion of them. The data contain under 140,000 clones, 65% to 80% of them seen just once; the ten biggest clones take up around 3%. The sequenced sample was PBMCs. Receptor source: a woman in her sixties in good health and CMV-seropositive. CDR3s include the opening cysteine and the closing phenylalanine or tryptophan. The D gene is left open where the match is weak. Expanded clones are given a class, and other clones once, few, many or no size at all.

TRBJ1-2 | - | TRBV6-6 | 12 | - | CASSTENGTPAF | TGTGCCAGCAGTACCGAGAACGGGACACCAGCTTTC
TRBJ2-1 | - | TRBV4-2 | 16 | TRBD2 | CASSQDWGGSGDEQFF | TGTGCCAGCAGCCAAGATTGGGGCGGGAGTGGCGATGAGCAGTTCTTC
TRBJ2-6 | - | TRBV7-9 | 19 | - | CSSSPRRRDLLFGANVLTF | TGTTCCAGCAGCCCCCGTCGGCGGGACCTCCTGTTTGGGGCCAACGTCCTGACTTTC
TRBJ1-1 | once | TRBV6-5 | 14 | TRBD1 | CASIIQGVGTEAFF | TGTGCCAGCATCATACAGGGGGTAGGGACTGAAGCTTTCTTT
TRBJ1-3 | few | TRBV11-1 | 15 | - | CASSLADISGNTIYF | TGTGCCAGCAGCTTAGCGGACATCTCTGGAAACACCATATATTTT
TRBJ2-6 | - | TRBV18 | 16 | TRBD1 | CASSPGTGSGANVLTF | TGTGCCAGCTCACCCGGGACAGGGAGTGGGGCCAACGTCCTGACTTTC
TRBJ1-2 | - | TRBV9 | 15 | - | CASSVAHSHDYGYTF | TGTGCCAGCAGCGTAGCTCACAGCCACGACTATGGCTACACCTTC
TRBJ2-7 | - | TRBV28 | 13 | - | CASSLSGPYEQYF | TGTGCCAGCAGTTTATCTGGGCCCTACGAGCAGTACTTC
TRBJ2-7 | - | TRBV7-9 | 14 | - | CASSLGRNTYEQYF | TGTGCCAGCAGCTTAGGGAGGAATACCTACGAGCAGTACTTC
TRBJ2-1 | - | TRBV6-5 | 15 | - | CASSYSSYSYNEQFF | TGTGCCAGCAGTTACTCTAGTTACTCCTACAATGAGCAGTTCTTC
TRBJ2-5 | - | TRBV7-9 | 14 | TRBD1 | CASTPGTGEETQYF | TGTGCCAGCACCCCAGGGACAGGGGAAGAGACCCAGTACTTC
TRBJ2-1 | - | TRBV6-5 | 14 | TRBD2 | CASSPGGRHNEQFF | TGTGCCAGCAGTCCGGGGGGTAGACACAATGAGCAGTTCTTC
TRBJ2-7 | - | TRBV5-1 | 13 | TRBD2 | CASSFAGAYEQYF | TGCGCCAGCAGCTTTGCGGGAGCCTACGAGCAGTACTTC
TRBJ2-1 | - | TRBV2 | 17 | TRBD1 | CASSETRTGATHNEQFF | TGTGCCAGCAGTGAAACTCGGACAGGGGCAACCCACAATGAGCAGTTCTTC
TRBJ1-2 | - | TRBV2 | 13 | TRBD1 | CASTGDSPYGYTF | TGTGCCAGCACGGGGGACAGTCCCTATGGCTACACCTTC
TRBJ1-2 | medium-sized | TRBV2 | 13 | - | CASSDKSKSGYTF | TGTGCCAGCAGTGACAAAAGTAAGAGTGGCTACACCTTC
TRBJ2-1 | - | TRBV7-9 | 16 | TRBD2 | CSSSPSGTLGYNEQFF | TGTTCCAGCAGCCCAAGCGGGACCCTCGGCTACAATGAGCAGTTCTTC
TRBJ2-3 | - | TRBV7-9 | 16 | TRBD1 | CASGTTGGGFTDTQYF | TGTGCCAGCGGCACAACAGGGGGCGGATTCACAGATACGCAGTATTTT
TRBJ2-1 | - | TRBV4-1 | 15 | - | CASSQSGISYNEQFF | TGCGCCAGCAGCCAATCAGGAATCTCCTACAATGAGCAGTTCTTC
TRBJ1-1 | - | TRBV7-9 | 16 | TRBD1 | CASSLGLGTAITEAFF | TGTGCCAGCAGCTTAGGACTGGGGACAGCGATCACTGAAGCTTTCTTT
TRBJ2-3 | - | TRBV7-8 | 19 | TRBD1 | CASSFAEQQGIPITDTQYF | TGTGCCAGCAGCTTCGCCGAACAACAGGGGATACCCATCACAGATACGCAGTATTTT
TRBJ2-7 | - | TRBV2 | 15 | TRBD2 | CASSEQLAGLHEQYF | TGTGCCAGCAGTGAACAGCTAGCGGGACTCCACGAGCAGTACTTC
TRBJ2-5 | - | TRBV7-2 | 16 | TRBD2 | CASSLIGGGVRETQYF | TGTGCCAGCAGCTTAATAGGCGGGGGTGTCCGTGAGACCCAGTACTTC
TRBJ2-3 | - | TRBV10-2 | 15 | - | CASSEDWSSTDTQYF | TGCGCCAGCAGTGAGGATTGGAGTAGCACAGATACGCAGTATTTT
TRBJ2-1 | - | TRBV7-3 | 15 | - | CASSLNGGGANEQFF | TGTGCCAGCAGCTTAAATGGGGGAGGAGCGAATGAGCAGTTCTTC
TRBJ2-4 | - | TRBV5-1 | 17 | - | CASSPRFPSGIKNIQYF | TGCGCCAGCAGCCCACGATTCCCCTCAGGGATCAAAAACATTCAGTACTTC
TRBJ2-1 | once | TRBV6-5 | 13 | TRBD1 | CASSPHRTGGLFF | TGTGCCAGCAGTCCTCACCGGACAGGCGGCTTGTTCTTC
TRBJ2-3 | once | TRBV7-2 | 13 | - | CASSSREPDTQYF | TGTGCCAGCAGCTCACGGGAGCCAGATACGCAGTATTTT
TRBJ2-5 | - | TRBV5-1 | 13 | - | CASSFEKMETQYF | TGCGCCAGCAGCTTCGAGAAAATGGAGACCCAGTACTTC
TRBJ2-7 | - | TRBV27 | 15 | TRBD2 | CASLRLASGSYEQYF | TGTGCCAGCCTCAGGTTGGCTAGCGGCTCCTACGAGCAGTACTTC
TRBJ2-2 | - | TRBV28 | 13 | - | CASGQYGTGELFF | TGTGCCAGCGGACAGTACGGCACCGGGGAGCTGTTTTTT
TRBJ2-3 | - | TRBV5-4 | 15 | TRBD2 | CASSLDGRGTDTQYF | TGTGCCAGCAGCTTGGACGGGAGGGGCACAGATACGCAGTATTTT
TRBJ1-2 | - | TRBV7-9 | 17 | - | CASSLVPGYSPEAGYTF | TGTGCCAGCAGCTTAGTTCCAGGGTACTCCCCTGAGGCTGGCTACACCTTC
TRBJ2-7 | - | TRBV6-1 | 15 | - | CASSEADRPTYEQYF | TGTGCCAGCAGTGAAGCCGACAGGCCAACCTACGAGCAGTACTTC
TRBJ2-2 | - | TRBV5-1 | 15 | - | CASSLNSRNTGELFF | TGCGCCAGCAGCTTGAATAGCAGGAACACCGGGGAGCTGTTTTTT
TRBJ2-7 | - | TRBV29-1 | 13 | - | CSVEEGLSYEQYF | TGCAGCGTTGAAGAAGGACTATCCTACGAGCAGTACTTC
TRBJ2-7 | - | TRBV19 | 16 | TRBD2 | CASSDGPSGSVDEQYF | TGTGCCAGTAGCGATGGGCCTAGCGGGAGTGTCGACGAGCAGTACTTC
TRBJ1-4 | - | TRBV6-1 | 16 | TRBD1 | CASSEAPGTGVEKLFF | TGTGCCAGCAGTGAAGCTCCCGGGACAGGGGTTGAAAAACTGTTTTTT